This record concerns one T cell receptor beta chain sequence. Its antigen is unknown. These data originate in a study of cytomegalovirus exposure and HLA in healthy donors. Study-wide results and caveats: Later on, a genetic analysis was performed. It linked a missense variant in DCLRE1C with V- and J-gene trimming of TCR beta.

Primers for the PCR totalled 60 Vbeta and 13 Jbeta. Method: immunoSEQ multiplex PCR; TCRdb's copy keeps in-frame clones and lacks some. The sample contains 120,000 or so clones, around 76% of which appear only once. Those who donated were healthy bone marrow donors. The source material was PBMCs. This clonotype was sampled from a man over 45 in good health and CMV-seropositive.

The CDR3, as DNA: TGTGCCAGCAGCTTCGGGACACCTTCCTACGAGCAGTACTTC. The encoded protein is CASSFGTPSYEQYF. The chain combines TRBV5-6 with TRBJ2-7, with a weak D call TRBD1 (6 bases). This CDR3 has 14 amino acids. V was trimmed by 2 bases and J by 1 base, leaving 10 bases between them. Germline CDR1 is SGHDT and CDR2 is YYEEEE.